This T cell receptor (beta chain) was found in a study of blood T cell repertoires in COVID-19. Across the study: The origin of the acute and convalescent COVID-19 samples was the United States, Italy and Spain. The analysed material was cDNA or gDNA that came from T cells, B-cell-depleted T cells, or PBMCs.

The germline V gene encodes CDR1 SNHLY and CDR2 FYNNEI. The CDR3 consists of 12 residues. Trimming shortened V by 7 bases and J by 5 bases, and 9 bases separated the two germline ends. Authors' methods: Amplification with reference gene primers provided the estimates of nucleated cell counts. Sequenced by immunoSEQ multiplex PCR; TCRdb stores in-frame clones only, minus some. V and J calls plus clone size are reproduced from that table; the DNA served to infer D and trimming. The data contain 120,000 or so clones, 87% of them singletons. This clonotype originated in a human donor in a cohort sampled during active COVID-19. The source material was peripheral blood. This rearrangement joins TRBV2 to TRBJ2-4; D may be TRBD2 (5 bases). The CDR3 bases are TGTGCCAGCAACCGGGGTCAAAACATTCAGTACTTC. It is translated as CASNRGQNIQYF.